The rows below give T cell receptor beta chains drawn from one sample of a study of blood T cell repertoires in COVID-19. Sequencing used immunoSEQ multiplex PCR; TCRdb keeps in-frame clones, though not all of them. Of 160,000 or so clones listed, roughly 80% were seen once; the top ten hold roughly 0.52%. The material sequenced was peripheral blood. Every receptor here comes from a man aged 60 to 69 with acute or convalescent COVID-19. Each CDR3 is given with its conserved first and last residue. The D gene is left open where the match is weak. Only some rows state a clone size, as once, few, many or a class for expanded clones.

V gene	D gene	clone size	J gene	CDR3 DNA	CDR3 protein
TRBV2	TRBD1	few	TRBJ2-7	TGTGCCAGCAGCTCCGGGACAGGAAGCTACGAGCAGTACTTC	CASSSGTGSYEQYF
TRBV18	TRBD2	NA	TRBJ2-7	TGTGCCAGCTCACCGGGACTAGCGGCCTCCTACGAGCAGTACTTC	CASSPGLAASYEQYF
TRBV27	TRBD1	NA	TRBJ2-7	TGTGCCAGCAGTCGACAGGGGGCTGGCGAGCAGTACTTC	CASSRQGAGEQYF
TRBV28	TRBD1	NA	TRBJ2-7	TGTGCCAGCAGTATAACCGGGACAGGGTATTTCCACGAGCAGTACTTC	CASSITGTGYFHEQYF
TRBV24-1	TRBD1	NA	TRBJ2-1	TGTGCCACCAGTGATAAGGACAGGGTGGTCGATGAGCAGTTCTTC	CATSDKDRVVDEQFF
TRBV7-3	TRBD2	once	TRBJ2-3	TGTGCCAGCAGCATTAGCGGGAGCAGCACAGATACGCAGTATTTT	CASSISGSSTDTQYF
TRBV23-1	TRBD2	once	TRBJ2-1	TGCGCCAGCAGTCCTACCCCGGGACTAGCGGGGGGCCTGAACAATGAGCAGTTCTTC	CASSPTPGLAGGLNNEQFF
TRBV9	TRBD1	NA	TRBJ2-3	TGTGCCAGCAGCGCCCGGACAGGCTACACAGATACGCAGTATTTT	CASSARTGYTDTQYF
TRBV10-2	TRBD2	once	TRBJ2-1	TGCGCCAGCAGAGGGACTAGCGGGCCTGAGCAGTTCTTC	CASRGTSGPEQFF
TRBV7-2	TRBD2	NA	TRBJ2-7	TGTGCCAGCAGCTTAGGAAGCGGGAGCACGGGGGAGCAGTACTTC	CASSLGSGSTGEQYF
TRBV27	TRBD1	NA	TRBJ1-1	TGTGCCAGCCGTACAGGGGGCACTGAAGCTTTCTTT	CASRTGGTEAFF
TRBV2	NA	NA	TRBJ1-1	TGTGCCAGCAGTCAGGAGAACACTGAAGCTTTCTTT	CASSQENTEAFF
TRBV5-1	NA	few	TRBJ2-7	TGCGCCAGCAACCTTTCCGGGACAAAGACCCACGAGCAGTACTTC	CASNLSGTKTHEQYF
TRBV7-2	TRBD2	NA	TRBJ2-7	TGTGCCAGCAGCTTTTCTGGACTAGCGGGGGGGCTATACGAGCAGTACTTC	CASSFSGLAGGLYEQYF
TRBV27	TRBD2	NA	TRBJ2-3	TGTGCCAGCAGTTTAAAGGCGGGGGGGTTTAGCACAGATACGCAGTATTTT	CASSLKAGGFSTDTQYF
TRBV7-2	TRBD2	NA	TRBJ2-3	TGTGCCAGCAGCTCACCAATTAGGACTAGCGGGGGCACAGATACGCAGTATTTT	CASSSPIRTSGGTDTQYF
TRBV10-3	NA	NA	TRBJ1-1	TGTGCCATCAGTGAGTCACACGGAGAGAAAGCTTTCTTT	CAISESHGEKAFF
TRBV14	NA	NA	TRBJ1-2	TGTGCCAGCAGCCAAGGATCCGGGACATGGGGCTACACCTTC	CASSQGSGTWGYTF
TRBV5-1	TRBD1	NA	TRBJ1-2	TGCGCCAGCACCCCACAGGGGGCGAACTATGGCTACACCTTC	CASTPQGANYGYTF
TRBV6-5	NA	NA	TRBJ2-2	TGTGCCAGCAGCTTACTAGGAGACACCGGGGAGCTGTTTTTT	CASSLLGDTGELFF
TRBV10-3	NA	NA	TRBJ2-5	TGTGCCATCACTCCAGAGGAGGCAGAGACCCAGTACTTC	CAITPEEAETQYF
TRBV23-1	NA	NA	TRBJ1-5	TGCGCCAGCCGAGGGAGGGCAAAGGGCAATCAGCCCCAGCATTTT	CASRGRAKGNQPQHF
TRBV6-5	NA	NA	TRBJ1-3	TGTGCCAGCAGTTTTTCAGGGGCCCTAGAGAGAAACACCATATATTTT	CASSFSGALERNTIYF
TRBV5-4	TRBD2	NA	TRBJ2-1	TGTGCCAGCAGCAGTCTAGCGGGGGGGCGAAATGAGCAGTTCTTC	CASSSLAGGRNEQFF
TRBV7-7	NA	NA	TRBJ2-3	TGTGCTAGCAGCTCTTCCGGGAGAACAGATACGCAGTATTTT	CASSSSGRTDTQYF
TRBV29-1	NA	NA	TRBJ1-1	TGCAGCATCCAACCCGGGGGGCGAGACACTGAAGCTTTCTTT	CSIQPGGRDTEAFF
TRBV2	NA	NA	TRBJ1-5	TGTGCCAGCAGTAGTTCTACCACAGGGATCTATAGCAATCAGCCCCAGCATTTT	CASSSSTTGIYSNQPQHF
TRBV19	NA	NA	TRBJ1-1	TGTGCCAGTAGTGTAAAAGGGGCGAGCACTGAAGCTTTCTTT	CASSVKGASTEAFF
TRBV7-3	NA	NA	TRBJ1-2	TGTGCCAGCAGCCCCGGCGGACCACTAGCCTTCTATGGCTACACCTTC	CASSPGGPLAFYGYTF
TRBV18	NA	NA	TRBJ1-4	TGTGCCAGCTCACCGGAACAGGGTTGGGAAAAACTGTTTTTT	CASSPEQGWEKLFF
TRBV4-2	TRBD1	NA	TRBJ1-2	TGTGCCAGCAGCCAAGAGCTATTCGGGACAGGGGGCGACGGCTACACCTTC	CASSQELFGTGGDGYTF
TRBV5-4	TRBD1	NA	TRBJ2-7	TGTGCCAGCAGCCCCACCCCGGACAGGGCGGCCTACGAGCAGTACTTC	CASSPTPDRAAYEQYF
TRBV28	NA	NA	TRBJ1-6	TGTGCCAGCAGTTTGTCCAGGGGCAATAATTCACCCCTCCACTTT	CASSLSRGNNSPLHF
TRBV6-5	NA	once	TRBJ2-7	TGTGCCAGCACCGAAACGGGGAAATCCTACGAGCAGTACTTC	CASTETGKSYEQYF
TRBV5-8	NA	NA	TRBJ1-5	TGTGCCAGCAGCTATGAGTCGGGTTATAGCAATCAGCCCCAGCATTTT	CASSYESGYSNQPQHF
TRBV6-2/TRBV6-3	TRBD2	NA	TRBJ2-3	TGTGCCAGCAGTTACTCGTACCCGACTAGCGTGACAGATACGCAGTATTTT	CASSYSYPTSVTDTQYF
TRBV2	TRBD1	NA	TRBJ2-5	TGTGCCAGCGGGGACAGGGGGTACTTC	CASGDRGYF
TRBV14	NA	NA	TRBJ2-7	TGTGCCAGCAGCCAAGGCTTAAAGGGGCGCGAGCAGTACTTC	CASSQGLKGREQYF
TRBV7-3	NA	few	TRBJ2-7	TGTGCCAGCACCGACATAGCGGACTCCTACGAGCAGTACTTC	CASTDIADSYEQYF
TRBV6-5	TRBD1	NA	TRBJ2-1	TGTGCCAGCAGTTACACTGGGACAGGGTATCATGAGCAGTTCTTC	CASSYTGTGYHEQFF
TRBV7-9	TRBD2	NA	TRBJ2-1	TGTGCCAGCAGCTTTTTTAGCGGGAGCGATGAGCAGTTCTTC	CASSFFSGSDEQFF
TRBV6-6	NA	NA	TRBJ2-5	TGTGCCAGCAGTTACTCTCGCGTCCAAGAGACCCAGTACTTC	CASSYSRVQETQYF
TRBV4-2	TRBD1	NA	TRBJ2-2	TGTGCCAGCAGCCAGGGACAGGGGGCAACGTCGAACACCGGGGAGCTGTTTTTT	CASSQGQGATSNTGELFF
TRBV9	NA	NA	TRBJ2-7	TGTGCCAGCAGCACACCGGCGGGGAGCGAGCAGTACTTC	CASSTPAGSEQYF
TRBV28	NA	NA	TRBJ1-6	TGTGCCAGCAGTAGGGCGGGCGGCGCCTATAATTCACCCCTCCACTTT	CASSRAGGAYNSPLHF
TRBV19	TRBD1	NA	TRBJ1-1	TGTGCCAGTAGTATAACAGGGGTGAACACTGAAGCTTTCTTT	CASSITGVNTEAFF
TRBV5-1	TRBD1	NA	TRBJ1-4	TGCGCCAGCAGCTACTACTCGACAGGGCACAATGAAAAACTGTTTTTT	CASSYYSTGHNEKLFF
TRBV6-4	TRBD2	NA	TRBJ2-7	TGTGCCAGCAGTGAACGGCTAGCGGGGTATTCCTACGAGCAGTACTTC	CASSERLAGYSYEQYF
TRBV12-3/TRBV12-4	NA	NA	TRBJ2-1	TGTGCCAGCAGTTTAGGCGGCGGCAATGAGCAGTTCTTC	CASSLGGGNEQFF
TRBV7-2	TRBD1	few	TRBJ2-3	TGTGCCAGCAGCTTAGCGGGTGGCGGACAGGGGTACACGCAGTATTTT	CASSLAGGGQGYTQYF
TRBV20-1	TRBD1	NA	TRBJ2-7	TGCAGTGCTAGTCGACAGGGCGAGCAGTACTTC	CSASRQGEQYF
TRBV11-2	NA	NA	TRBJ1-6	TGTGCCAGCAGCTTAGCTCCGGGGGTGAATTCACCCCTCCACTTT	CASSLAPGVNSPLHF
TRBV29-1	TRBD1	NA	TRBJ2-5	TGCAGCGTTGTGAGACAGGGGGCCCAAGAGACCCAGTACTTC	CSVVRQGAQETQYF
TRBV9	NA	NA	TRBJ2-3	TGTGCCAGCAGCGTAGTTCCCGGGGGCGGGGGTGGCACAGATACGCAGTATTTT	CASSVVPGGGGGTDTQYF
TRBV20-1	NA	few	TRBJ2-1	TGCAGTGCTAGCCCCGACAATGAGCAGTTCTTC	CSASPDNEQFF
TRBV6-6	NA	NA	TRBJ2-1	TGTGCCAGCAGTCAAGGACAGTATTCCGGGGACCCCTTCTTC	CASSQGQYSGDPFF
TRBV5-1	NA	few	TRBJ2-3	TGCGCCAGCAGCTTGGCGGCTACGACTAGCACAGATACGCAGTATTTT	CASSLAATTSTDTQYF